The 6 T cell receptor beta chains below all came from one sample that was sequenced in a study of blood T cell repertoires in COVID-19. Assay: immunoSEQ multiplex PCR; the TCRdb copy retains only in-frame clones and omits some. The sample carries approximately 500,000 clones, 89% recorded once. What was sequenced was peripheral blood. These receptors were obtained from a man aged 18-30 years with COVID-19, enrolled during active disease.

This chain connects TRBV27 to TRBJ2-7; 9 positions match TRBD2. CDR1 is MNHEY, CDR2 SMNVEV, per germline (reference sequence). CDR3 size: 15 residues. Trimming removed 3 bases from V and 4 bases from J; junction bases left unmatched: 7. The CDR3 DNA is TGTGCCAGCAGTTTTGATGCGGGAGGGCCTTACGAGCAGTACTTC. Its protein product is CASSFDAGGPYEQYF.

This rearrangement joins TRBV24-1 to TRBJ2-5; 10 nucleotides align to TRBD1. V gave up 3 bases and J gave up 5 bases; unmatched junction bases: 11. Germline V gene sequence: CDR1 KGHDR, CDR2 SFDVKD. The CDR3 extends over 17 amino acids. CDR3 sequence reads: CATSDPTSGQGRETQYF. CDR3 bases: TGTGCCACCAGTGATCCAACCTCGGGACAGGGGAGGGAGACCCAGTACTTC.

V and J are TRBV11-2 and TRBJ2-3; 7 bases match TRBD2. Germline V gene lookup returns CDR1 SGHAT and CDR2 FQNNGV. V was clipped by 3 bases and J by 0 bases; unmatched bases: 6. The CDR3 sequence is 16 residues long. The CDR3 loop is CASSFLAGVSTDTQYF. CDR3 coding DNA: TGTGCCAGCAGCTTCTTGGCGGGGGTGAGCACAGATACGCAGTATTTT.

A few counts support this clone. The chain has TRBV11-2 and TRBJ1-6; no reliable D call. The V end was cut by 1 base, the J end by 10 bases, with 11 bases between. Germline-derived CDR1 and CDR2 are SGHAT and FQNNGV. This CDR3 region has 14 residues. The CDR3 here is CASSLGLLESPLHF. In nucleotides, the CDR3 is TGTGCCAGCAGCTTAGGACTACTGGAGTCACCCCTCCACTTT.

The chain combines TRBV11-2 with TRBJ2-7; a possible D gene is TRBD1 (6 bases). Trimming removed 2 bases from V and 4 bases from J, with 12 bases in between. Germline CDR1 reads SGHAT; CDR2 reads FQNNGV. The CDR3 extends over 14 amino acids. CDR3 DNA: TGTGCCAGCAGCTTACAGGGGAGTGTTTACGAGCAGTACTTC. It yields the protein CASSLQGSVYEQYF.

The chain is built from TRBV27 and TRBJ2-3, with TRBD2 identical over 9 bases. The J segment lost 4 bases and the V segment lost 8 bases, leaving 19 bases of the junction unmatched. There are 18 residues in the CDR3. CDR1 and CDR2 (germline): MNHEY, SMNVEV (reference sequence). Written as DNA, the CDR3 is TGTGCCAGCGGACCTAATCCGCGGCTAGCGGGATACCCAGATACGCAGTATTTT. It codes for CASGPNPRLAGYPDTQYF.